This T cell receptor beta chain was found in a study of shared clonotypes between healthy human individuals. Details on this clone: Its antigen remains unknown.

General study findings and limits: A generally larger estimated richness was seen in naive subsets than in memory subsets. Inspection by rarefaction showed sorted-subset sequencing to be incomplete despite large depth.

Investigators divided CD4+ cells into CD45RA+ naive and CD45RA-negative memory subsets. Sequenced by immunoSEQ multiplex PCR; TCRdb stores in-frame clones only, minus some. The repertoire holds some 2.4 million clones, with roughly 93% as singletons. Germline values: CDR1 SGHDN, CDR2 FVKESK. CDR3 length equals 17 residues. Deletions cut 0 bases from V and 1 base from J, with 15 bases between. This chain links TRBV14 with TRBJ2-5, with D perhaps TRBD1 (5 bases). Sequenced: naive CD4+ T cells from PBMCs. Subset noted: CD45RA+ positively selected. The sequence derives from a man younger than 35 in good health. Some clones in this sample may be carry-over from other donors' samples. CDR3 loop: CASSQEGPGPGQETQYF. In DNA form, the CDR3 reads TGTGCCAGCAGCCAAGAGGGGCCAGGTCCGGGCCAAGAGACCCAGTACTTC.